Below, 21 T cell receptor beta chains from the same sample are listed, as sequenced in a study of control samples from healthy donors and cancer patients. The data were produced by immunoSEQ multiplex PCR, yet TCRdb's version contains in-frame clones alone and is incomplete. The sample records approximately 160,000 clones, roughly 94% being singletons. Source material: blood. These receptors all come from a woman under 30 in good health.

The chain has TRBV28 and TRBJ2-3; possibly TRBD1 or TRBD2 for D (5 bases each). Germline V CDR1 and CDR2: MDHEN, SYDVKM. CDR3 length: 15 residues. Between the trimmed V and J ends, which lost 10 bases and 0 bases, there was a span of 17 bases. In DNA form, the CDR3 reads TGTGCCAACTCTCCCGGGGCGTCTAGCACAGATACGCAGTATTTT. Translation gives CANSPGASSTDTQYF.

In the case of this clone: Different DNA sequences within this sample yield the same CDR3. The chain has TRBV9 and TRBJ1-1; D is ambiguous. The CDR3 runs 13 residues. V was shortened by 0 bases and J by 5 bases, with 8 bases between the two germline ends. Germline V CDR1 and CDR2: SGDLS, YYNGEE. CDR3 coding DNA: TGTGCCAGCAGCGTAGGGGCGAGGACTGAAGCTTTCTTT. This sequence encodes CASSVGARTEAFF.

The chain recombines TRBV6-2 or TRBV6-3 with TRBJ2-2; D gene unclear. V lost 1 base, J lost 5 bases, and 5 bases lay in between. CDR3 length: 13 amino acids. Germline CDR1 MNHEY, CDR2 SVGEGT. As DNA, the CDR3 is TGTGCCAGCAGTTACTTGCTAACCGGGGAGCTGTTTTTT. Amino acid sequence: CASSYLLTGELFF.

This chain connects TRBV3-1 (or the pseudogene TRBV3-2) to TRBJ1-1; TRBD1 is a possible D gene (5 bases). Germline V gene sequence: CDR1 LGHDT, CDR2 YNNKEL (reference sequence). The CDR3 contains 14 residues. V was clipped by 0 bases and J by 7 bases, with 12 bases between them. The CDR3 protein is CASSQDLGGGEAFF. The CDR3 coding sequence is TGTGCCAGCAGCCAAGATTTGGGGGGAGGTGAAGCTTTCTTT.

This clone has only one observation. This rearrangement joins TRBV7-2 to TRBJ2-1; D gene uncertain. The germline V gene has CDR1 SGHTA and CDR2 FQGNSA. This CDR3 contains 13 residues. V was cut by 3 bases and J by 7 bases, with 10 bases left in between. The CDR3 DNA sequence: TGTGCCAGCAGCTTCCCTCCGGCGAATGAGCAGTTCTTC. It yields the protein CASSFPPANEQFF.

The chain links TRBV18 to TRBJ2-5, with D perhaps assigned TRBD1 or TRBD2 (5 bases each). Trimming removed 4 bases from V and 5 bases from J, with 38 bases in between. The CDR3 spans 22 residues. Germline V gene lookup returns CDR1 KGHSH and CDR2 LQKENI. CDR3 sequence: CASSLVRTKWGGQKGSSETQYF. CDR3 nucleotides: TGTGCCAGCTCACTCGTGAGGACGAAGTGGGGCGGCCAAAAAGGGAGTTCGGAGACCCAGTACTTC.

The chain is built from TRBV4-1 and TRBJ1-1; maybe TRBD1 (6 bases). CDR1 is MGHRA and CDR2 is YSYEKL in the germline V gene. The CDR3 has 14 amino acids. V dropped 4 bases and J dropped 4 bases, with 13 bases sitting between them. DNA of the CDR3: TGCGCCAGCAGCCCATCGACAGGTGGCACTGAAGCTTTCTTT. Residues: CASSPSTGGTEAFF.

The chain employs TRBV19 and TRBJ1-5, with 7 bases fitting TRBD1. There are 14 residues in the CDR3. V lost 3 bases and J lost 3; bases outside the gene matches: 2. Looked up from germline, CDR1 is LNHDA and CDR2 is SQIVND (reference sequence). The CDR3 spells CASSMGQSNQPQHF. The CDR3 DNA reads as TGTGCCAGTAGTATGGGACAGTCCAATCAGCCCCAGCATTTT.

V and J are TRBV5-1 and TRBJ2-3; no reliable D call. Germline V gene data show CDR1 as SGHRS and CDR2 as YFSETQ. There are 13 residues in the CDR3. V gave up 5 bases and J gave up 1 base, with 8 bases separating them. CDR3 in amino acids: CASRVEGTDTQYF. The CDR3 nucleotides are TGCGCCAGCAGGGTTGAGGGCACAGATACGCAGTATTTT.

V and J are TRBV5-1 and TRBJ2-5; no clear D gene. V shed 4 bases and J shed 2 bases, with 12 bases lying between them. Germline V gene sequence: CDR1 SGHRS, CDR2 YFSETQ. The CDR3 has 14 residues. The CDR3 nucleotides read TGCGCCAGCAGCCAACCTCGTACTCAAGAGACCCAGTACTTC. Translating gives CASSQPRTQETQYF. The complete variable domain, with remaining parts taken from reference TRBV5-1 and TRBJ2-5, reads KAGVTQTPRYLIKTRGQQVTLSCSPISGHRSVSWYQQTPGQGLQFLFEYFSETQRNKGNFPGRFSGRQFSNSRSEMNVSTLELGDSALYLCASSQPRTQETQYFGPGTRLLVL.

The rearrangement links TRBV4-3 to TRBJ2-6, with D perhaps TRBD2 (5 bases). Trimming took off 1 base at V and 2 bases at J, with 9 bases between the two ends. Germline V lookup: CDR1 LGHNA, CDR2 YSLEER. This CDR3 is built from 16 residues. CDR3 residues: CASSQGTGTGANVLTF. The CDR3 bases are TGCGCCAGCAGCCAAGGTACGGGGACTGGGGCCAACGTCCTGACTTTC.

The chain carries TRBV5-4 and TRBJ2-1, with 11 positions matching TRBD2. The V gene's germline CDR1 is SGHNT and CDR2 YYREEE (reference sequence). Trimming cost V 1 base and J 7 bases; bases outside gene matches: 10. CDR3 length: 17 residues. CDR3 in DNA: TGTGCCAGCAGCTTGCAGCTCGTAGCGGGAGGGCCTAATGAGCAGTTCTTC. Its translation is CASSLQLVAGGPNEQFF.

This chain uses TRBV11-3 with TRBJ1-2; no clear D. CDR1 SGHNT and CDR2 YENEEA come from the germline V gene. V was cut by 5 bases and J by 4 bases, with 8 bases left in between. The CDR3 is 12 amino acids. CDR3 in DNA: TGTGCCAGCAGCGGAGAGGGCTATGGCTACACCTTC. It specifies CASSGEGYGYTF.

V usage is TRBV7-3 and J usage is TRBJ1-2; TRBD1 agrees at 10 bases. Looked up from germline, CDR1 is SGHTA and CDR2 is FQGTGA. This CDR3 has 14 residues. V shed 5 bases, J shed 8 bases, and the junction held 8 bases outside the gene matches. CDR3 in DNA: TGTGCCAGCAGCACAAGGACAGGGGGAGGAGGCTACACCTTC. This gives the protein CASSTRTGGGGYTF. Filled out from reference TRBV7-3 and TRBJ1-2, the complete variable domain reads GAGVSQTPSNKVTEKGKYVELRCDPISGHTALYWYRQSLGQGPEFLIYFQGTGAADDSGLPNDRFFAVRPEGSVSTLKIQRTERGDSAVYLCASSTRTGGGGYTFGSGTRLTVV.

The chain uses TRBV14 and TRBJ2-3, with TRBD2 as a possible D gene (5 bases). CDR1 is SGHDN and CDR2 is FVKESK in the germline V gene. The CDR3 has 14 amino acids. V lost 6 bases, J lost 2 bases, and 12 bases lay in between. The CDR3 loop is CASSAGPNTDTQYF. DNA for the CDR3: TGTGCCAGCAGTGCGGGTCCCAACACAGATACGCAGTATTTT.

As DNA, the CDR3 is TGTGCCAGCAGAGGGAGATATGATCAAGAGACCCAGTACTTC. Residues: CASRGRYDQETQYF. This chain connects TRBV5-4 to TRBJ2-5; a weak D match, TRBD2 (5 bases). Trimming cost V 5 bases and J 2 bases, with 13 bases left between them. This CDR3 spans 14 amino acids. Germline V gives CDR1 SGHNT, CDR2 YYREEE (reference sequence). Using reference TRBV5-4 and TRBJ2-5 for the parts outside the CDR3, the full variable domain is ETGVTQSPTHLIKTRGQQVTLRCSSQSGHNTVSWYQQALGQGPQFIFQYYREEENGRGNFPPRFSGLQFPNYSSELNVNALELDDSALYLCASRGRYDQETQYFGPGTRLLVL.

This clone was recorded only once. This sequence joins TRBV29-1 and TRBJ2-3; the D is unclear. The CDR3 extends over 15 amino acids. V shed 1 base and J shed 1 base, with 12 bases lying between them. Germline assignment: CDR1 SQVTM and CDR2 ANQGSEA. CDR3: CSVEGQERGTDTQYF. Written as DNA, the CDR3 is TGCAGCGTTGAAGGCCAGGAGAGAGGCACAGATACGCAGTATTTT.

The chain has TRBV4-2 and TRBJ2-7, with 9 bases matching TRBD2. Germline CDR1 reads LGHNA; CDR2 reads YNFKEQ. V lost 1 base to trimming and J lost 2 bases; unmatched junction nucleotides: 6. The CDR3 is 16 amino acids. For the CDR3, the DNA is TGTGCCAGCAGCCAAGTGCCTAGCGGGGTTCCCTACGAGCAGTACTTC. Translating it yields CASSQVPSGVPYEQYF.

The chain has TRBV18 and TRBJ2-5, with 7 bases aligning to TRBD2. The CDR3 extends over 17 amino acids. Germline values: CDR1 KGHSH, CDR2 LQKENI. Losses at the gene ends were 3 bases for V and 5 bases for J; bases not matched to a gene: 15. CDR3 bases: TGTGCCAGCTCACCCGGTCTAATCGGGACTATTGATGAGACCCAGTACTTC. Translating it yields CASSPGLIGTIDETQYF.

V gene TRBV7-9 combines with J gene TRBJ1-4; D is ambiguous. The CDR3 has 15 amino acids. The germline V gene has CDR1 SEHNR and CDR2 FQNEAQ (reference sequence). The ends were cut back, 2 bases at V and 0 bases at J, with 7 bases in the middle. The CDR3 is CASSLQVATNEKLFF. The CDR3 nucleotides are TGTGCCAGCAGCTTACAGGTCGCAACTAATGAAAAACTGTTTTTT.

This chain connects TRBV12-3 or TRBV12-4 to TRBJ2-5; unclear D gene. The CDR3 loop spans 13 amino acids. V lost 5 bases and J 2 bases, leaving 9 bases between the germline ends. The CDR3 protein is CASSPTWQETQYF. CDR3 bases: TGTGCCAGCAGTCCGACTTGGCAAGAGACCCAGTACTTC.